The 10 T cell receptor beta chains below all came from one sample that was sequenced in a study of beta chain features in type 1 diabetes. Study results and caveats: Type 1 diabetes patients had TCRB CDR3s that were shorter (moderately but significantly so) in all four CD4+ subsets.

No cognate antigen is known for these TCRs. cDNA synthesis used the whole RNA isolate, giving expressed TCRB sequences. Sequencing was performed with immunoSEQ multiplex PCR; in TCRdb, only in-frame clones are kept and a portion is missing. In the table there are roughly 300,000 clones, over 7% of which are singletons. Sequencing used central memory CD4+ T cells from blood. These receptor sequences come from a man aged 30-40 years with type 1 diabetes.

This chain uses TRBV5-6 with TRBJ2-4, with D possibly matching TRBD1 (6 bases). Trimming removed 1 base from V and 8 bases from J, with 10 bases in between. The CDR3 loop spans 13 amino acids. Looked up from germline, CDR1 is SGHDT and CDR2 is YYEEEE. The CDR3 sequence: CASSLRAGDIQYF. The CDR3 DNA sequence: TGTGCCAGCAGCTTGAGGGCAGGGGACATTCAGTACTTC.

This sequence joins TRBV7-6 and TRBJ2-5, with TRBD1 matching 7 bases. The germline V gene encodes CDR1 SGHVS and CDR2 FNYEAQ. After removal of 5 bases from V and 4 bases from J, the junction contained 10 bases not matched to a gene. The CDR3 is 15 amino acids. CDR3 coding DNA: TGTGCCAGCAGCGTCGGGACAGCCAGGGGAGAGACCCAGTACTTC. Translated, it gives CASSVGTARGETQYF.

A few counts support this clone. The CDR3 region has the DNA TGTGCCAGCAGCCCTATGGGGGGAGGGTATGGCTACACCTTC. Its translation: CASSPMGGGYGYTF. The chain is built from TRBV28 and TRBJ1-2, with D possibly matching TRBD1 (5 bases). Germline-derived CDR1 and CDR2 are MDHEN and SYDVKM. V lost 6 bases and J lost 5, with 16 bases in between. The CDR3 runs 14 residues.

The genes are TRBV25-1 and TRBJ2-5; no definite D call. Germline loops: CDR1 MGHDK, CDR2 SYGVNS. This CDR3 is built from 14 residues. The V gene lost 4 bases and the J gene lost 4 bases, with 13 bases spanning the gap. In nucleotides, the CDR3 is TGTGCCAGCAGTGGCGTAGGGTTGAGAGAGACCCAGTACTTC. Amino acid sequence: CASSGVGLRETQYF.

The table lists this clone with a few counts. V and J are TRBV18 and TRBJ1-2, with a possible D match to TRBD1 (6 bases). Germline V gene sequence: CDR1 KGHSH, CDR2 LQKENI. With 6 bases removed from V and 0 bases from J, the gap between germline ends came to 11 bases. The CDR3 has 14 amino acids. The CDR3 DNA is TGTGCCAGCTCGCAACAGGGATCTAACTATGGCTACACCTTC. It is translated as CASSQQGSNYGYTF. The whole variable domain, remainder taken from reference TRBV18 and TRBJ1-2, is NAGVMQNPRHLVRRRGQEARLRCSPMKGHSHVYWYRQLPEEGLKFMVYLQKENIIDESGMPKERFSAEFPKEGPSILRIQQVVRGDSAAYFCASSQQGSNYGYTFGSGTRLTVV.

This clone was detected ten times or more. This chain joins TRBV9 and TRBJ2-5; unclear D gene. Germline loops: CDR1 SGDLS, CDR2 YYNGEE. V lost 4 bases and J lost 0, with 4 bases in between. The CDR3 extends over 12 amino acids. CDR3 amino acids: CASSSDQETQYF. The CDR3 region has the DNA TGTGCCAGCAGCTCGGACCAAGAGACCCAGTACTTC.

V is TRBV14 and J is TRBJ2-7, with D perhaps TRBD1 (6 bases). V lost 2 bases, J lost 0 bases, and 11 bases lay in between. CDR1 is SGHDN and CDR2 is FVKESK in the germline V gene. This CDR3 has 15 amino acids. CDR3 in amino acids: CASSQSGRGSYEQYF. The CDR3 coding sequence is TGTGCCAGCAGCCAAAGTGGCAGGGGCTCCTACGAGCAGTACTTC.

This clone was seen a few times. Other DNA sequences within the sample encode an identical CDR3. In DNA form, the CDR3 reads TGTGCCAGCACGGAAAGTTCTGGGGCCAACGTCCTGACTTTC. It yields the protein CASTESSGANVLTF. The V gene is TRBV2, the J gene TRBJ2-6; no firm D call. V was clipped by 7 bases and J by 1 base, with 8 bases between them. From germline, CDR1 is SNHLY and CDR2 FYNNEI. CDR3 size: 14 residues.

This clone turned up a few times. The V and J genes are TRBV10-3 and TRBJ2-1; no definite D call. CDR3 length: 11 residues. CDR1 ENHRY and CDR2 SYGVKD come from the germline V gene. V lost 8 bases, J lost 12 bases, and 14 bases lay in between. CDR3 nucleotide sequence: TGTGCCATCCAGATAGGAGAAGCGCAGTTCTTC. Protein: CAIQIGEAQFF.

This clone was seen a few times. This chain connects TRBV18 to TRBJ2-1; tentative D call: TRBD2 (7 bases). Per the germline V gene, CDR1 is KGHSH and CDR2 is LQKENI. The CDR3 spans 14 residues. Trimming removed 8 bases at V and 6 bases at J, with 17 bases between. The CDR3 loop reads CASGWAGASNEQFF. The CDR3 DNA reads as TGTGCCAGCGGATGGGCGGGGGCCTCCAATGAGCAGTTCTTC.